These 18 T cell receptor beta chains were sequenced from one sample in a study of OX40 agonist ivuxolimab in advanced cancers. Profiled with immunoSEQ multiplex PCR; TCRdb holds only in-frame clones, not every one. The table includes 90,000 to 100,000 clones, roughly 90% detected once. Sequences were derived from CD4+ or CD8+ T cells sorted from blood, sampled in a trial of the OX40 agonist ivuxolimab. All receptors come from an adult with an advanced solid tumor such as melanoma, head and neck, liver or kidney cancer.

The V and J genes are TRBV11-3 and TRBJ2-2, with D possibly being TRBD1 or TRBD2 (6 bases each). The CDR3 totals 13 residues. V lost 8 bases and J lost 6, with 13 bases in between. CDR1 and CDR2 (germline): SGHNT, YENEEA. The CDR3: CASGGGGSGELFF. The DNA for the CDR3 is TGTGCCAGCGGAGGGGGAGGTTCCGGGGAGCTGTTTTTT. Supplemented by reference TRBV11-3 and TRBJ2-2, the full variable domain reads EAGVVQSPRYKIIEKKQPVAFWCNPISGHNTLYWYLQNLGQGPELLIRYENEEAVDDSQLPKDRFSAERLKGVDSTLKIQPAELGDSAVYLCASGGGGSGELFFGEGSRLTVL.

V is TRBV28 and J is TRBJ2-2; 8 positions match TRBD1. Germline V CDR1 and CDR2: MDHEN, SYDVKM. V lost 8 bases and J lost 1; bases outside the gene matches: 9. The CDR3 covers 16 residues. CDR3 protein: CASRDGGQGNTGELFF. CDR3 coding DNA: TGTGCCAGCCGAGATGGAGGACAGGGGAACACCGGGGAGCTGTTTTTT. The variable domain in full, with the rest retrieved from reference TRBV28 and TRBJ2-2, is DVKVTQSSRYLVKRTGEKVFLECVQDMDHENMFWYRQDPGLGLRLIYFSYDVKMKEKGDIPEGYSVSREKKERFSLILESASTNQTSMYLCASRDGGQGNTGELFFGEGSRLTVL.

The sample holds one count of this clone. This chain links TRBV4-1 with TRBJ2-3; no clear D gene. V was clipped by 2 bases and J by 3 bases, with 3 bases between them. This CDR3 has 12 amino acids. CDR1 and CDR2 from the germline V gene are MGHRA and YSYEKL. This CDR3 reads CASSQNTDTQYF. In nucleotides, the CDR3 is TGCGCCAGCAGCCAAAATACAGATACGCAGTATTTT.

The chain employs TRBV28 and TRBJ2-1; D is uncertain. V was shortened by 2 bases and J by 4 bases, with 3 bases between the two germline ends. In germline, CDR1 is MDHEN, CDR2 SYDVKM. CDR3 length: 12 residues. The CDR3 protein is CASSLNYNEQFF. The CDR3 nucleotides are TGTGCCAGCAGTTTAAATTACAATGAGCAGTTCTTC.

CDR3 residues: CASTGLAGSSGANVLTF. The CDR3 bases are TGTGCCAGCACGGGACTAGCGGGAAGCTCTGGGGCCAACGTCCTGACTTTC. The chain recombines TRBV2 with TRBJ2-6; 13 nucleotides match TRBD2. CDR1 and CDR2 (germline): SNHLY, FYNNEI. The ends lost 7 bases at V and 0 bases at J; junction bases unmatched: 3. This CDR3 has 17 amino acids. Full variable domain (outside the CDR3, taken from reference TRBV2 and TRBJ2-6): EPEVTQTPSHQVTQMGQEVILRCVPISNHLYFYWYRQILGQKVEFLVSFYNNEISEKSEIFDDQFSVERPDGSNFTLKIRSTKLEDSAMYFCASTGLAGSSGANVLTFGAGSRLTVL.

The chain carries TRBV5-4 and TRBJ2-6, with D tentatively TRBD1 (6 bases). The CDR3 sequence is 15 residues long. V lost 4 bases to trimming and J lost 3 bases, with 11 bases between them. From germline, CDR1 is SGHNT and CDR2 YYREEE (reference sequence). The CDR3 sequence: CASSPAGVGANVLTF. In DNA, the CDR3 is TGTGCCAGCAGCCCCGCAGGGGTTGGGGCCAACGTCCTGACTTTC.

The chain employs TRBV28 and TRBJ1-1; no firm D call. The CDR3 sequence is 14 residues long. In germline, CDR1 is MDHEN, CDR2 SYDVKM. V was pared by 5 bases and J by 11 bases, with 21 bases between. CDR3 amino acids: CASSAITGRSVAFF. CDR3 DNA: TGTGCCAGCAGTGCCATCACGGGGAGATCCGTCGCTTTCTTT.

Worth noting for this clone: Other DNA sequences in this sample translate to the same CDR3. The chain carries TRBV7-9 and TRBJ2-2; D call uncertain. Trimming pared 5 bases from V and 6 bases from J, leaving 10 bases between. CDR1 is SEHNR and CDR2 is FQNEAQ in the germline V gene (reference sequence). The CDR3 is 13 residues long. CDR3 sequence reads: CASSPSGPGELFF. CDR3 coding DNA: TGTGCCAGCAGCCCTTCCGGACCCGGGGAGCTGTTTTTT. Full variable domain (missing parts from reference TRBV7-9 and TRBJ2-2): DTGVSQNPRHKITKRGQNVTFRCDPISEHNRLYWYRQTLGQGPEFLTYFQNEAQLEKSRLLSDRFSAERPKGSFSTLEIQRTEQGDSAMYLCASSPSGPGELFFGEGSRLTVL.

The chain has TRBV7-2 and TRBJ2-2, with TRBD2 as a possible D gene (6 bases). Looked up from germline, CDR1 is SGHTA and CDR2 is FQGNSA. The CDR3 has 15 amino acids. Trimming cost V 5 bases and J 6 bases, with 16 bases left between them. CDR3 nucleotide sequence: TGTGCCAGCAGCCCCAGGAGGGAGAATTCCGGGGAGCTGTTTTTT. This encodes CASSPRRENSGELFF. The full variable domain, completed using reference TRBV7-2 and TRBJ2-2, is GAGVSQSPSNKVTEKGKDVELRCDPISGHTALYWYRQSLGQGLEFLIYFQGNSAPDKSGLPSDRFSAERTGGSVSTLTIQRTQQEDSAVYLCASSPRRENSGELFFGEGSRLTVL.

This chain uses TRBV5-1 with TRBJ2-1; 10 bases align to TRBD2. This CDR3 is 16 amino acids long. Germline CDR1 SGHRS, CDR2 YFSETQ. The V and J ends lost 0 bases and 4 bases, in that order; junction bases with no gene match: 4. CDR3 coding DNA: TGCGCCAGCAGCTTGGGTCGGACTAGCGGTTACAATGAGCAGTTCTTC. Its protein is CASSLGRTSGYNEQFF.

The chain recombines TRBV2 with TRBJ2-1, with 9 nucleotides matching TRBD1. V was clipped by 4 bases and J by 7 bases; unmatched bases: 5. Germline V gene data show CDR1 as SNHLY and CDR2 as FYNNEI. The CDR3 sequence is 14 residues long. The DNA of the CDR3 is TGTGCCAGCAGTGTACAGGGGGCGAGGAATGAGCAGTTCTTC. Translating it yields CASSVQGARNEQFF.

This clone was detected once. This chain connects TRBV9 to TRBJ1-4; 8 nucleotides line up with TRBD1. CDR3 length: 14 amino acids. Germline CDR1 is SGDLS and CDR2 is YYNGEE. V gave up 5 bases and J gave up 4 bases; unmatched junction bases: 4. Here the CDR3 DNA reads TGTGCCAGCAGTCCGGGACAGGTTAATGAAAAACTGTTTTTT. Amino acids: CASSPGQVNEKLFF.

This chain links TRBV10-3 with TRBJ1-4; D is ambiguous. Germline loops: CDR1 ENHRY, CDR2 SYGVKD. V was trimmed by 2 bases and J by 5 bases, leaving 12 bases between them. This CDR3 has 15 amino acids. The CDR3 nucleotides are TGTGCCATCAGTGAGGGGAAGGTGGGGAATGAAAAACTGTTTTTT. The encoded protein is CAISEGKVGNEKLFF.

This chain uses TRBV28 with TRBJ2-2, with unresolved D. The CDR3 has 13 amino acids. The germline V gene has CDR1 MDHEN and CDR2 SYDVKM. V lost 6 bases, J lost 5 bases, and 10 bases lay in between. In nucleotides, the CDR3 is TGTGCCAGCAGAACATGGCTAACCGGGGAGCTGTTTTTT. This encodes CASRTWLTGELFF.

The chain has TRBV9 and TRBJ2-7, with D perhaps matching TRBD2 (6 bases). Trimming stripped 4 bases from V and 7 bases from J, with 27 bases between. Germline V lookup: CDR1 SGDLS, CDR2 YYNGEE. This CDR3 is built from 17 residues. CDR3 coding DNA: TGTGCCAGCAGCCCCTCCTTAGGTCGATACGGGGGTGGGGAGCAGTACTTC. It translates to CASSPSLGRYGGGEQYF.

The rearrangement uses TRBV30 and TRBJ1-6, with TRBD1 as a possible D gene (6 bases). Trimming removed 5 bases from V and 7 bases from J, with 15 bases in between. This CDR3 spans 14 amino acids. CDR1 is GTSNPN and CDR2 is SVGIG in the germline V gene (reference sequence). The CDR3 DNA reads TGTGCCTGGCAAGCAGGGGCCCTAAATTCACCCCTCCACTTT. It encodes CAWQAGALNSPLHF.

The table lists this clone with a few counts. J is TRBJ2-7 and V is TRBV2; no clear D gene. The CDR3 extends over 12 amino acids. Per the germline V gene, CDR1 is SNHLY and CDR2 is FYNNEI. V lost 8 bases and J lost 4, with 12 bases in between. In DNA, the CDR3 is TGTGCCAGCGGACGGCAGATTTACGAGCAGTACTTC. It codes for CASGRQIYEQYF.

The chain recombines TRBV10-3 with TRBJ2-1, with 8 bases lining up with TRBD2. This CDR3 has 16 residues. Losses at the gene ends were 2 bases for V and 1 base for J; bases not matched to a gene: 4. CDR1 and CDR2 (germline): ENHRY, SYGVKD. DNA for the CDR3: TGTGCCATCAGTGAGAGCGCGGGGGGATCCTACAATGAGCAGTTCTTC. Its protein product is CAISESAGGSYNEQFF.